This is a list of T cell receptor beta chains from one sample in a study of cytomegalovirus exposure and HLA in healthy donors. Measured with immunoSEQ multiplex PCR; TCRdb has only the in-frame clones, and not every one. The data show approximately 180,000 clones, about 87% seen once. Sequencing was performed on PBMCs. These receptors originate from a woman younger than 35 in good health and CMV-seronegative. Each CDR3 is given with its conserved first and last residue. The order of the fields is CDR3 length, J gene, clone size, D gene, V gene, CDR3 protein, CDR3 DNA. D genes are given only for firm matches. Clone size is not always given. Where it is, it says once, few, many or a class for expanded clones.

16 | TRBJ2-7 | . | . | TRBV10-2 | CASSAQQGILSYEQYF | TGCGCCAGCAGCGCTCAACAGGGAATATTATCCTACGAGCAGTACTTC
13 | TRBJ1-5 | . | . | TRBV10-3 | CAISERENQPQHF | TGTGCCATCAGTGAGAGGGAGAATCAGCCCCAGCATTTT
17 | TRBJ2-3 | . | . | TRBV4-1 | CASSLGPSSSYTDTQYF | TGCGCCAGCAGCCTTGGGCCCAGCTCCAGTTACACAGATACGCAGTATTTT
12 | TRBJ2-1 | . | . | TRBV5-5 | CASSSQGHEQFF | TGTGCCAGCAGCTCTCAGGGTCACGAGCAGTTCTTC
11 | TRBJ2-5 | once | . | TRBV11-2 | CASSMRETQYF | TGTGCCAGCAGCATGAGAGAGACCCAGTACTTC
13 | TRBJ1-5 | medium-sized | . | TRBV2 | CASEDSGNQPQHF | TGTGCCAGCGAGGATAGTGGCAATCAGCCCCAGCATTTT
14 | TRBJ2-3 | . | . | TRBV4-1 | CASSHQGSTDTQYF | TGCGCCAGCAGCCACCAGGGAAGCACAGATACGCAGTATTTT
15 | TRBJ2-5 | . | TRBD2 | TRBV9 | CASSVDRGGQETQYF | TGTGCCAGCAGCGTAGATCGGGGGGGGCAGGAGACCCAGTACTTC
12 | TRBJ2-3 | . | . | TRBV7-9 | CASSLGTDTQYF | TGTGCCAGCAGTCTAGGCACAGATACGCAGTATTTT
15 | TRBJ2-3 | . | TRBD1 | TRBV19 | CASSWSGGPQDTQYF | TGTGCCAGTAGTTGGTCAGGGGGCCCCCAGGATACGCAGTATTTT
15 | TRBJ2-5 | . | TRBD1 | TRBV5-1 | CASTVDRGYQETQYF | TGCGCCAGCACAGTGGACAGGGGCTACCAAGAGACCCAGTACTTC
16 | TRBJ2-1 | . | TRBD2 | TRBV28 | CASSLPLAAVSREQFF | TGTGCCAGCAGCCTTCCACTAGCGGCTGTTTCGCGTGAGCAGTTCTTC
13 | TRBJ1-4 | . | TRBD1 | TRBV29-1 | CSFQGGTNEKLFF | TGCAGCTTTCAGGGGGGAACTAATGAAAAACTGTTTTTT
15 | TRBJ1-5 | . | . | TRBV5-5 | CASSLGHGSNQPQHF | TGTGCCAGCAGCTTGGGACACGGCAGCAATCAGCCCCAGCATTTT
14 | TRBJ2-7 | . | TRBD2 | TRBV2 | CASRQRLAGDEQYF | TGTGCCAGCAGGCAACGACTAGCGGGAGACGAGCAGTACTTC
14 | TRBJ2-5 | . | TRBD1 | TRBV29-1 | CSVAPGTGTETQYF | TGCAGCGTTGCGCCTGGGACAGGGACTGAGACCCAGTACTTC
17 | TRBJ2-1 | . | TRBD2 | TRBV7-2 | CASSSLKRGGPSNEQFF | TGTGCCAGCAGCTCTCTCAAGCGGGGGGGCCCCTCCAATGAGCAGTTCTTC
14 | TRBJ2-6 | . | . | TRBV6-6 | CASLNGNGANVLTF | TGTGCCAGCCTAAACGGTAATGGGGCCAACGTCCTGACTTTC